Given below is one TCR beta chain in context. The entry originates in a study of T cell changes during pregnancy in multiple sclerosis. Assay used: immunoSEQ multiplex PCR; TCRdb lists only in-frame clones, some missing. The sample holds fewer than 90,000 clones, 94% seen once. V lost 2 bases to trimming and J lost 6 bases, with 9 bases between them. CDR1 and CDR2 from the germline V gene are SGHNT and YYREEE (reference sequence). CDR3 size: 12 residues. The receptor was isolated from a female donor with multiple sclerosis, enrolled in a pregnancy study. The sample here was peripheral blood, taken in the third trimester of pregnancy. The chain joins TRBV5-4 to TRBJ2-7, with D perhaps matching TRBD1 (6 bases). CDR3 sequence reads: CASSLGTFEQYF. The DNA for the CDR3 is TGTGCCAGCAGCTTAGGGACATTCGAGCAGTACTTC.